Sequencing of this T cell receptor beta chain was carried out in a study of blood T cell repertoires in COVID-19. The V and J ends lost 4 bases and 1 base, in that order; junction bases with no gene match: 6. CDR1 and CDR2 from the germline V gene are MNHEY and SMNVEV (reference sequence). The CDR3 consists of 16 residues. The assay was immunoSEQ multiplex PCR, and TCRdb's table has in-frame clones only and misses some. Here the sample spans over 250,000 clones, roughly 85% being singletons. V gene TRBV27 combines with J gene TRBJ2-7; 11 bases align to TRBD2. The TCR originated in a man aged 50 to 60 with active or convalescent COVID-19. Sequenced material: peripheral blood. In nucleotides, the CDR3 is TGTGCCAGCAGTTCCCTGAGGACTAGCGGGTCCTACGAGCAGTACTTC. Its protein is CASSSLRTSGSYEQYF.